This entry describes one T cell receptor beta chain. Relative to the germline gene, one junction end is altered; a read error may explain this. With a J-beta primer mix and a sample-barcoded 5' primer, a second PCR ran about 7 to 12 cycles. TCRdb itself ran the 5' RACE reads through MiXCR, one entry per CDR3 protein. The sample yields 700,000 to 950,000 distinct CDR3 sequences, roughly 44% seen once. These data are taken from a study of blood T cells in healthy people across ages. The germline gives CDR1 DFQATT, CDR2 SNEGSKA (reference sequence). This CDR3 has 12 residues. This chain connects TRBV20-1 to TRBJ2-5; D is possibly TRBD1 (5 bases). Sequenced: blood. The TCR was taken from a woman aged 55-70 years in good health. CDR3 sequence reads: CGARDRQETQYF. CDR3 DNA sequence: TGCGGTGCTAGAGACAGACAAGAGACCCAGTACTTC.